The subject of this entry is one T cell receptor (beta chain). What it recognizes is unknown. These data are taken from a study of blood T cells in healthy people across ages. Overall study results and limits: A roughly linear age-dependent decrease characterized TCR beta diversity per million T cells. Higher diversity, along with more naive CD4+ cells, distinguished long-lived donors from aged donors. Investigators treated diversity estimates from one million T cells as underestimates.

The germline V gene has CDR1 MGHRA and CDR2 YSYEKL. V was clipped by 0 bases and J by 7 bases, with 15 bases between them. CDR3 length: 15 residues. A J-beta primer mix and a sample-barcoded 5' primer were used in a second PCR of roughly 7 to 12 cycles. TCRdb reprocessed the 5' RACE reads with MiXCR, giving one entry per CDR3 protein. The sample has about 780,000 distinct CDR3 sequences, 55% to 65% seen once. Sequencing was done on a sample of blood. This clonotype originated in a young man in good health. The V gene is TRBV4-1, the J gene TRBJ1-2, with D perhaps matching TRBD1 (6 bases). Here the CDR3 reads CASSQEETGRFGYTF. DNA of the CDR3: TGCGCCAGCAGCCAAGAGGAAACAGGGCGATTTGGCTACACCTTC.